The clone carrying this T cell receptor (beta chain) was counted a single time. The J segment lost 7 bases and the V segment lost 10 bases, leaving 11 bases of the junction unmatched. Germline CDR1 and CDR2: MDHEN and SYDVKM. This CDR3 comprises 14 residues. The data are from a study of cytomegalovirus exposure and HLA in healthy donors. The assay was immunoSEQ multiplex PCR, and TCRdb's table has in-frame clones only and misses some. The profile covers 100,000 to 150,000 clones, with nearly 90% appearing a single time and approximately 3.3% taken by the ten largest. What was sequenced was PBMCs. This sequence originates from a man in his thirties or forties in good health and CMV-seronegative. V usage is TRBV28 and J usage is TRBJ2-1, with TRBD1 matching over 9 bases. The CDR3 spells CATADRGLMNEQFF. The CDR3 region has the DNA TGTGCCACCGCTGACAGGGGGTTGATGAATGAGCAGTTCTTC.